This TCR beta chain was sequenced in a study of PD-1 blockade in classical Hodgkin lymphoma. Assay: immunoSEQ multiplex PCR; the TCRdb copy retains only in-frame clones and omits some. This table has more than 20,000 clones, around 94% appearing once. Time point given: newly diagnosed, previously untreated cHL patient sample. PBMCs representing newly diagnosed, untreated classical Hodgkin lymphoma functioned as the comparison. This clone showed up just once. Its antigen is still unknown. The CDR3 spans 13 residues. J gave up 6 bases and V 8 bases, and 5 bases lay outside the gene matches. The germline V gene encodes CDR1 MNHEY and CDR2 SVGAGI. Whole-study findings and limits: Causes of the repertoire differences remain undefined, possibly disease activity or prior therapy. Baseline TCR diversity was reportedly lower in newly diagnosed patients than healthy donors.

The receptor was isolated from a human donor with classical Hodgkin lymphoma. The specimen was peripheral blood mononuclear cells (PBMCs). The chain uses TRBV6-5 and TRBJ2-2; TRBD1 agrees at 8 bases. The CDR3 DNA reads TGTGCCAGCTGGACAGGGATCGCCGGGGAGCTGTTTTTT. It is translated as CASWTGIAGELFF.